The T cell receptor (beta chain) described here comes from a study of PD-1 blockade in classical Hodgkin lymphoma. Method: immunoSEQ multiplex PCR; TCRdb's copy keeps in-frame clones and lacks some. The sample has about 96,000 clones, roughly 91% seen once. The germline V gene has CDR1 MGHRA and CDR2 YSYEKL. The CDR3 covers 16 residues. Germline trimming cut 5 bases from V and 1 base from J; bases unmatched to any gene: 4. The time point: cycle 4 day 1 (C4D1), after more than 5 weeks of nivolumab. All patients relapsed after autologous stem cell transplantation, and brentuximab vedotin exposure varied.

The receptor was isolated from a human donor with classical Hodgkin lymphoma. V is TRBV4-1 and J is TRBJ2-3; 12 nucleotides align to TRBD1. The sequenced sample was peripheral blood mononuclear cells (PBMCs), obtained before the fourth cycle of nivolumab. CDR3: CASSLGTGGGTDTQYF. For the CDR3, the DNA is TGCGCCAGCAGCTTAGGGACAGGGGGCGGCACAGATACGCAGTATTTT.